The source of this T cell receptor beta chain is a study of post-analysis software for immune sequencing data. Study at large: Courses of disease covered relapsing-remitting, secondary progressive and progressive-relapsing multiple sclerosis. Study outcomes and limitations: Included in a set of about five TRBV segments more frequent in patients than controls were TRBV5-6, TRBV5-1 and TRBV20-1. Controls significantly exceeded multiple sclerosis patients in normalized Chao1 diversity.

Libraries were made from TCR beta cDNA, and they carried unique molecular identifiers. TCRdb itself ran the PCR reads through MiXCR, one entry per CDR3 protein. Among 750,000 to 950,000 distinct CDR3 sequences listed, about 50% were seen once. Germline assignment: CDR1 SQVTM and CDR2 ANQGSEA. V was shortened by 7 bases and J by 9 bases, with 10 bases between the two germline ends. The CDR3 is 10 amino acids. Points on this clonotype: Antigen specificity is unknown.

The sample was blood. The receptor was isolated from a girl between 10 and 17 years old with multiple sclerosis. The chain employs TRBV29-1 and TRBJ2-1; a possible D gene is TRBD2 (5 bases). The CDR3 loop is CSGGIPEQFF. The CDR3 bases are TGCAGCGGAGGGATTCCTGAGCAGTTCTTC.